These T cell receptor beta chains were read from a single sample in a study of glioma-infiltrating T cells. From the multiplex PCR reads, TCRdb called clonotypes with MiXCR, one entry per CDR3 protein. The profile shows approximately 100,000 distinct CDR3 sequences, about 28% of them singletons. Sequencing was carried out using glioma tissue, nonneoplastic brain tissue, or PBMCs (not recorded which). These receptors were taken from a human donor with low-grade glioma or glioblastoma, undergoing nonglioma brain surgery, or in good health (not recorded which). Each CDR3 is given with its conserved first and last residue. D genes are given only for firm matches. Not every row has a clone size; where given, it reads once, few, many or a size class.

V gene	clone size	D gene	J gene	CDR3 DNA	CDR3 protein
TRBV27	many	-	TRBJ1-6	TGTGCCAGCCGTACCCTGGGGTTAGGGATCTTACCCCTCCACTTT	CASRTLGLGILPLHF
TRBV6-1	many	TRBD1	TRBJ2-7	TGTGCCAGCAGCGACAGGGGCGAGCAGTACTTC	CASSDRGEQYF
TRBV27	medium-sized	-	TRBJ1-6	TGTGCCAGCACTCGTAACTCCTATAATTCACCCCTCCACTTT	CASTRNSYNSPLHF
TRBV7-7	few	-	TRBJ2-3	TGTGCTAGCAGCTTAGAGGGGGCAGATACGCAGTATTTT	CASSLEGADTQYF
TRBV5-4	-	TRBD1	TRBJ2-7	TGTGCCAGCAGCTCCCAGGGGGCTGGCTACGAGCAGTACTTC	CASSSQGAGYEQYF
TRBV19	many	-	TRBJ1-2	TGTGCCAGTAGTATCAATGCAAGGGGCTACACCTTC	CASSINARGYTF
TRBV29-1	many	-	TRBJ1-5	TGCAGCGCAACGACAGAGTTCAATCAGCCCCAGCATTTT	CSATTEFNQPQHF
TRBV12-3/TRBV12-4	-	-	TRBJ2-1	TGTGCCAGCAGTTTAGCGCTGGGCATTGAGCAGTTCTTC	CASSLALGIEQFF
TRBV29-1	-	TRBD2	TRBJ2-3	TGCAGCTTCACTAGCGGGAGGAGCACAGATACGCAGTATTTT	CSFTSGRSTDTQYF
TRBV7-3	-	TRBD1	TRBJ2-5	TGTGCCAGCAGCTTAGGGGGACAGTACGAGACCCAGTACTTC	CASSLGGQYETQYF
TRBV5-4	-	-	TRBJ2-5	TGTGCCAGCAGCTTGGGGCTAGACCAAGAGACCCAGTACTTC	CASSLGLDQETQYF
TRBV29-1	-	TRBD1	TRBJ1-2	TGCAGCGCCGGGACAGGGGAATATGGCTACAACTTC	CSAGTGEYGYNF
TRBV29-1	few	TRBD2	TRBJ2-1	TGCAGCGTTGTGGGTACTAGCGGGGTGGGCAATGAGCAGTTCTTC	CSVVGTSGVGNEQFF
TRBV12-3/TRBV12-4	few	-	TRBJ2-5	TGTGCCAGCAGTTTAGCTGGCGGCCAAGAGACCCAGTACTTC	CASSLAGGQETQYF
TRBV3-1	many	-	TRBJ2-4	TGTGCCAGCAGCCAAGGAAACTGGGCCAAAAACATTCAGTACTTC	CASSQGNWAKNIQYF
TRBV4-1	-	-	TRBJ2-3	TGCGCCAGCAGCCACCTGGAAAGGAACACAGATACGCAGTATTTT	CASSHLERNTDTQYF
TRBV6-1	many	TRBD2	TRBJ2-1	TGTGCCAGCAGTTATGGAGGGACTAGCGGGGCATACAATGAGCAGTTCTTC	CASSYGGTSGAYNEQFF
TRBV7-9	many	-	TRBJ2-3	TGTGCCAGCAGAGTATCAGGAGTTGCTAGCACAGATACGCAGTATTTT	CASRVSGVASTDTQYF
TRBV7-9	many	TRBD1	TRBJ2-5	TGTGCCAGCAGTTCCGGGACAGCACAAGAGACCCAGTACTTC	CASSSGTAQETQYF
TRBV6-1	many	-	TRBJ1-1	TGTGCCAGCAGTGCTGCAGGGGACCCAAACACTGAAGCTTTCTTT	CASSAAGDPNTEAFF
TRBV12-3/TRBV12-4	few	TRBD1	TRBJ1-4	TGTGCCAGCAGTTTAGAGGGGGCAGCTAATGAAAAACTGTTTTTT	CASSLEGAANEKLFF
TRBV14	many	-	TRBJ1-4	TGTGCCAGCAGCCGTAAACAGGGTGGAGGCGAAAAACTGTTTTTT	CASSRKQGGGEKLFF
TRBV7-9	many	TRBD1	TRBJ2-5	TGTGCCAGCAGCTTAAACTACAGGGGAGAGACCCAGTACTTC	CASSLNYRGETQYF
TRBV28	many	TRBD1	TRBJ1-2	TGTGCCACCTGTGCTCCGGGACAGGGCCTTTGGGGCTACACCTTC	CATCAPGQGLWGYTF
TRBV5-1	many	-	TRBJ2-5	TGCGCCAGCAGCTTGGACGGCACTGGGATGGCCCAGTACTTC	CASSLDGTGMAQYF
TRBV29-1	few	-	TRBJ1-2	TGCAGCGTTGGACTGGACACTTATGGCTACACCTTC	CSVGLDTYGYTF
TRBV5-1	many	-	TRBJ1-6	TGCGCCAGCAGCTACGGGCTTATCTCCTATAATTCACCCCTCCACTTT	CASSYGLISYNSPLHF
TRBV7-2	many	-	TRBJ1-2	TGTGCCAGCAGCTTAGGGGGGGCGATCCACCACAATGGCTACACCTTC	CASSLGGAIHHNGYTF